These 27 T cell receptor beta chains originate from one sample sequenced in a study of shared clonotypes between healthy human individuals. The table came from immunoSEQ multiplex PCR; TCRdb's copy has only in-frame clones and leaves some out. Altogether roughly 1 million clones are present, around 78% being singletons, with the ten largest covering under 0.65%. The specimen was memory CD4+ T cells from PBMCs. Subset meaning: CD45RA-negative fraction. Receptors originate from a man aged 18 to 29 in good health. Some clones in this sample may be carry-over from other donors' samples.

The chain is built from TRBV14 and TRBJ2-1, with no clear D. The CDR3 has 13 amino acids. CDR1 is SGHDN, CDR2 FVKESK, per germline. Trimming cost V 7 bases and J 4 bases, with 11 bases left between them. The CDR3, as DNA: TGTGCCAGCAACTCTGCAGTTTACAATGAGCAGTTCTTC. Translation: CASNSAVYNEQFF.

The sample holds a few counts of this clone. V usage is TRBV7-6 and J usage is TRBJ2-2; 14 nucleotides agree with TRBD2. The germline V gene has CDR1 SGHVS and CDR2 FNYEAQ. There are 18 residues in the CDR3. Trimming cost V 4 bases and J 6 bases; bases outside gene matches: 10. CDR3 coding DNA: TGTGCCAGCAGCTCTCCCCCGGGACTAGCGGGAGTGTCCGGGGAGCTGTTTTTT. Its protein product is CASSSPPGLAGVSGELFF.

The chain has TRBV28 and TRBJ2-2; no clear D gene. V was clipped by 6 bases and J by 8 bases, with 7 bases between them. The CDR3 runs 11 residues. CDR1 MDHEN and CDR2 SYDVKM come from the germline V gene. The CDR3 nucleotides read TGTGCCAGCAGGGGGAATGGGGAGCTGTTTTTT. It encodes CASRGNGELFF.

This clone was detected once. This chain uses TRBV5-5 with TRBJ1-1, with D unresolved. The CDR3 is made up of 13 amino acids. The ends were cut back, 4 bases at V and 11 bases at J, with 18 bases in the middle. Germline V gene data show CDR1 as SGHKS and CDR2 as YYEKEE (reference sequence). The CDR3 region is CASSPDPLLRAFF. CDR3 DNA sequence: TGTGCCAGCAGCCCGGACCCCCTTCTTAGGGCTTTCTTT.

J is TRBJ2-5 and V is TRBV11-3, with D tentatively TRBD2 (7 bases). Gene TRBJ2-7 matches the end of the DNA better, so the J call may be wrong. The CDR3 contains 14 residues. Germline loops: CDR1 SGHNT, CDR2 YENEEA. CDR3 in DNA: TGTGCCAGCAGCAGGTACAGGGAGGGCCACGAGCAGTACTTC. It encodes CASSRYREGHEQYF.

The gene calls are TRBV11-2 and TRBJ1-6; D remains ambiguous. CDR3 length equals 13 residues. Trimming took 3 bases from V and 10 from J, leaving 10 bases between them. The V gene's germline CDR1 is SGHAT and CDR2 FQNNGV. The CDR3 protein is CASSFQAASPLHF. DNA of the CDR3: TGTGCCAGCAGCTTCCAGGCAGCCTCACCCCTCCACTTT. The complete variable domain, with remaining parts taken from reference TRBV11-2 and TRBJ1-6, reads EAGVAQSPRYKIIEKRQSVAFWCNPISGHATLYWYQQILGQGPKLLIQFQNNGVVDDSQLPKDRFSAERLKGVDSTLKIQPAKLEDSAVYLCASSFQAASPLHFGNGTRLTVT.

The chain couples TRBV4-2 to TRBJ1-4, with TRBD1 as a possible D gene (5 bases). This CDR3 region has 16 residues. The V end was cut by 0 bases, the J end by 2 bases, with 10 bases between. CDR1 is LGHNA, CDR2 YNFKEQ, per germline. CDR3 nucleotides: TGTGCCAGCAGCCAAGAGGGTACAGGTACTAATGAAAAACTGTTTTTT. Its translation: CASSQEGTGTNEKLFF.

CDR3 residues: CASSLKDGGETQYF. CDR3 DNA: TGTGCCAGCAGCTTAAAGGACGGGGGGGAGACCCAGTACTTC. The V and J genes are TRBV7-3 and TRBJ2-5, with 7 bases identical to TRBD2. CDR3 length equals 14 residues. Looked up from germline, CDR1 is SGHTA and CDR2 is FQGTGA. J was trimmed by 5 bases and V by 1 base; bases with no gene match: 4.

This clone was recorded once. The CDR3 DNA is TGTGCCACCAGCAGGCTCGGGGCTGAAGCTTTCTTT. The encoded protein is CATSRLGAEAFF. The J gene is TRBJ1-1, the V gene TRBV15; D gene ambiguous. The V end lost 3 bases, the J end lost 6 bases, and 8 bases lay between the germline ends. The CDR3 loop spans 12 amino acids. Per germline, CDR1 LNHNV and CDR2 YYDKDF (reference sequence).

This chain joins TRBV5-5 and TRBJ2-6; no reliable D call. The CDR3 runs to 15 residues. V was cut by 7 bases and J by 0 bases, with 11 bases left in between. The germline V gene encodes CDR1 SGHKS and CDR2 YYEKEE (reference sequence). This CDR3 is CASQSGYSGANVLTF. The DNA of the CDR3 is TGTGCCAGCCAGTCCGGGTACTCTGGGGCCAACGTCCTGACTTTC.

The chain joins TRBV6-1 to TRBJ1-6; D is undetermined. This CDR3 comprises 13 residues. Trimming cost V 7 bases and J 8 bases, with 12 bases left between them. Looked up from germline, CDR1 is MNHNS and CDR2 is SASEGT. The CDR3 region is CASILSRDSPLHF. The CDR3 DNA reads TGTGCCAGCATCTTAAGCCGGGATTCACCCCTCCACTTT.

In regard to this clone: This sample includes further DNA sequences coding for the same CDR3. CDR3 amino acids: CASSPLRDSNQPQHF. The CDR3 nucleotides are TGTGCCAGCTCACCCCTCCGGGACAGCAATCAGCCCCAGCATTTT. This sequence joins TRBV18 and TRBJ1-5, with D possibly being TRBD1 (5 bases). This CDR3 is built from 15 residues. Germline CDR1 KGHSH, CDR2 LQKENI. With 3 bases removed from V and 1 base from J, the gap between germline ends came to 10 bases.

The V gene is TRBV13, the J gene TRBJ2-2; D is perhaps TRBD1 (6 bases). V was shortened by 3 bases and J by 9 bases, with 11 bases between the two germline ends. The CDR3 covers 13 residues. From germline, CDR1 is PRHDT and CDR2 FYEKMQ (reference sequence). The CDR3 DNA reads as TGTGCCAGCAGCTTCTGGGGGCTTCGGGAGCTGTTTTTT. This sequence encodes CASSFWGLRELFF.

This clone was counted many times. CDR3 in amino acids: CASSLVPQGIVGQYF. The CDR3 DNA reads TGTGCCAGCAGCTTAGTTCCACAGGGGATTGTCGGGCAGTACTTC. The chain employs TRBV7-2 and TRBJ2-7; 7 positions agree with TRBD1. The length of the CDR3 is 15 residues. The V gene's germline CDR1 is SGHTA and CDR2 FQGNSA. Trimming cost V 1 base and J 9 bases; bases outside gene matches: 12.

This chain links TRBV18 with TRBJ2-2; perhaps TRBD2 as D (6 bases). Between the trimmed V and J ends, which lost 1 base and 7 bases, there was a span of 13 bases. In germline, CDR1 is KGHSH, CDR2 LQKENI. The CDR3 consists of 15 residues. The CDR3 sequence: CASSPQGGLGGELFF. The CDR3 coding sequence is TGTGCCAGCTCACCACAGGGAGGTCTTGGCGGGGAGCTGTTTTTT. Supplemented by reference TRBV18 and TRBJ2-2, the full variable domain reads NAGVMQNPRHLVRRRGQEARLRCSPMKGHSHVYWYRQLPEEGLKFMVYLQKENIIDESGMPKERFSAEFPKEGPSILRIQQVVRGDSAAYFCASSPQGGLGGELFFGEGSRLTVL.

The J gene is TRBJ1-5, the V gene TRBV11-2, with no clear D. The germline V gene encodes CDR1 SGHAT and CDR2 FQNNGV. There are 15 residues in the CDR3. Between the trimmed V and J ends, which lost 5 bases and 1 base, there was a span of 12 bases. The CDR3 here is CASSPTAGSNQPQHF. The CDR3, as DNA: TGTGCCAGCAGCCCTACGGCGGGGAGCAATCAGCCCCAGCATTTT.

V and J are TRBV11-2 and TRBJ1-4; maybe TRBD1 (6 bases). With 5 bases removed from V and 8 bases from J, the gap between germline ends came to 15 bases. The CDR3 is made up of 14 amino acids. CDR1 and CDR2 (germline): SGHAT, FQNNGV. CDR3 in amino acids: CASSPIRGGEKLFF. The CDR3 DNA is TGTGCCAGCAGCCCAATCAGGGGTGGAGAAAAACTGTTTTTT.

In its sample, this clone was seen a few times. This sample includes further DNA sequences coding for the same CDR3. V gene TRBV5-4 combines with J gene TRBJ1-1, with TRBD1 as a possible D gene (6 bases). Germline V gene sequence: CDR1 SGHNT, CDR2 YYREEE (reference sequence). The CDR3 contains 13 residues. V lost 2 bases and J 1 base, leaving 6 bases between the germline ends. As DNA, the CDR3 is TGTGCCAGCAGCTTACAGGGGAACACTGAAGCTTTCTTT. Its translation is CASSLQGNTEAFF.

The chain employs TRBV6-6 and TRBJ2-3; 12 nucleotides align to TRBD2. Per the germline V gene, CDR1 is MNHNY and CDR2 is SVGAGI (reference sequence). V shed 6 bases and J 6 bases; nucleotides not matched to a gene: 10. CDR3 length equals 16 residues. CDR3 sequence reads: CASRTSGRFHIDTQYF. The CDR3 nucleotides read TGTGCCAGCAGGACTAGCGGGAGATTTCACATCGATACGCAGTATTTT.

Details on this clone: The same CDR3 also results from other DNA sequences found in this sample. The CDR3 DNA sequence: TGCGCCAGCAGGCAAGGGGCAGATACGCAGTATTTT. This encodes CASRQGADTQYF. The V and J genes are TRBV10-2 and TRBJ2-3, with D maybe TRBD1 (5 bases). This CDR3 is built from 12 residues. Germline V gives CDR1 WSHSY, CDR2 SAAADI. V was shortened by 6 bases and J by 4 bases, with 8 bases between the two germline ends.

This chain links TRBV18 with TRBJ2-5; 11 bases agree with TRBD2. Germline-derived CDR1 and CDR2 are KGHSH and LQKENI. This CDR3 has 16 amino acids. Trimming removed 2 bases from V and 5 bases from J; junction bases left unmatched: 7. DNA of the CDR3: TGTGCCAGCTCACCAGTACTAGCGGGAGCGGGTGAGACCCAGTACTTC. Translated: CASSPVLAGAGETQYF.

CDR3 sequence: CASSYWGGSSEQYF. The CDR3 DNA is TGTGCCAGCAGTTACTGGGGGGGCAGCAGCGAGCAGTACTTC. The rearrangement joins TRBV6-5 to TRBJ2-7, with D perhaps TRBD2 (7 bases). V lost 1 base, J lost 6 bases, and 13 bases lay in between. Germline V lookup: CDR1 MNHEY, CDR2 SVGAGI. The CDR3 contains 14 residues.

This clone was counted a few times. The CDR3 reads CASSAFVGGGDTQYF. DNA of the CDR3: TGTGCCAGCAGCGCCTTTGTGGGAGGGGGAGATACGCAGTATTTT. The chain employs TRBV7-3 and TRBJ2-3, with D tentatively TRBD2 (7 bases). The CDR3 consists of 15 residues. The germline gives CDR1 SGHTA, CDR2 FQGTGA. Trimming took off 5 bases at V and 5 bases at J, with 17 bases between the two ends.

This clone was observed a few times. The rearrangement joins TRBV18 to TRBJ2-1, with TRBD1 as a possible D gene (5 bases). The CDR3 spans 15 residues. Germline CDR1 and CDR2: KGHSH and LQKENI. The ends were cut back, 2 bases at V and 7 bases at J, with 15 bases in the middle. The CDR3 region has the DNA TGTGCCAGCTCACCAGTGACAGTGGTCTCGAATGAGCAGTTCTTC. It codes for CASSPVTVVSNEQFF.

A few counts support this clone. The CDR3 DNA reads as TGTGCCAGCAGTTTACAGCTTATCTACGAGCAGTACTTC. Translation gives CASSLQLIYEQYF. This chain connects TRBV28 to TRBJ2-7, with D unclear. Trimming left V 2 bases short and J 3 bases short, with 8 bases between. CDR1 is MDHEN, CDR2 SYDVKM, per germline. This CDR3 region has 13 residues. Using reference TRBV28 and TRBJ2-7 for the parts outside the CDR3, the full variable domain is DVKVTQSSRYLVKRTGEKVFLECVQDMDHENMFWYRQDPGLGLRLIYFSYDVKMKEKGDIPEGYSVSREKKERFSLILESASTNQTSMYLCASSLQLIYEQYFGPGTRLTVT.

This clone turned up a few times. V gene TRBV28 combines with J gene TRBJ1-1, with 8 positions matching TRBD1. The germline V gene encodes CDR1 MDHEN and CDR2 SYDVKM. This CDR3 spans 14 amino acids. J was trimmed by 1 base and V by 6 bases; bases with no gene match: 4. The CDR3 reads CASSRGQANTEAFF. The DNA for the CDR3 is TGTGCCAGCAGCCGGGGACAGGCGAACACTGAAGCTTTCTTT.

The chain combines TRBV7-3 with TRBJ2-1, with 13 bases aligning to TRBD2. The ends lost 5 bases at V and 5 bases at J; junction bases unmatched: 24. Germline CDR1 is SGHTA and CDR2 is FQGTGA. CDR3 length: 22 residues. The CDR3 bases are TGTGCCAGCAGCCTCCGGGCACTAGCGGGAGGGTCTAAGGTGTCGACAGACAATGAGCAGTTCTTC. Protein product: CASSLRALAGGSKVSTDNEQFF. The full variable domain, completed using reference TRBV7-3 and TRBJ2-1, is GAGVSQTPSNKVTEKGKYVELRCDPISGHTALYWYRQSLGQGPEFLIYFQGTGAADDSGLPNDRFFAVRPEGSVSTLKIQRTERGDSAVYLCASSLRALAGGSKVSTDNEQFFGPGTRLTVL.